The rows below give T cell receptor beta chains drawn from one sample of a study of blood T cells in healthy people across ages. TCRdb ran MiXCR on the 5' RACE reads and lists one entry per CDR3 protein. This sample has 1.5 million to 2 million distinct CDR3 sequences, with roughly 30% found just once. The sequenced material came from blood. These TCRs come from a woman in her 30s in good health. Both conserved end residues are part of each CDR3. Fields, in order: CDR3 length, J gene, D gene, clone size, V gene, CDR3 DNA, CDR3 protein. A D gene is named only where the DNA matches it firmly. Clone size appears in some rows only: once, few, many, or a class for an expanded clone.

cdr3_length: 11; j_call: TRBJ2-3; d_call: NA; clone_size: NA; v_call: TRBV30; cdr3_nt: TGTGCCTGGAGTGTAGGAGGTACGCAGTATTTT; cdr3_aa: CAWSVGGTQYF
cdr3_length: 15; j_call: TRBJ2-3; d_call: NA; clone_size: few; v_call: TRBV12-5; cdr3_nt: TGTGCTAGTGGTTTCCTGCTAGCTAGCACAGATACGCAGTATTTT; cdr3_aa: CASGFLLASTDTQYF
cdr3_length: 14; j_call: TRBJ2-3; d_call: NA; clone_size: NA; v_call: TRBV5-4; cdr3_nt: TGTGCCAGCAGCCACCGGGACGGCACAGATATGCAGTATTTT; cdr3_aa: CASSHRDGTDMQYF
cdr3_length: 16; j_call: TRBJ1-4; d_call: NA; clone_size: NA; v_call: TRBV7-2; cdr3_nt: TGTGCCAGCAGCCTTAGTAATACAGGGACCGGTGAAAAACTGTTTTTT; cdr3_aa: CASSLSNTGTGEKLFF
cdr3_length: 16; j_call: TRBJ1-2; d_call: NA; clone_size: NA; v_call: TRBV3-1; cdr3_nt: TGTGCCAGCAGCCAAGCGGGTGAAGGGCGAAGCTATGGCTACACCTTC; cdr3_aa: CASSQAGEGRSYGYTF
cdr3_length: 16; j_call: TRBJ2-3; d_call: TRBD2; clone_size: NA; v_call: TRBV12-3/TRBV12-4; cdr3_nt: TGTGCCAGCACCCCCCAAGCGGGGCTGAGCACAGATACGCAGTATTTT; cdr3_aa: CASTPQAGLSTDTQYF
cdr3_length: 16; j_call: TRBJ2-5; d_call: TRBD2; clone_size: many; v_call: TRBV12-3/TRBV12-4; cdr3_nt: TGTGCCAGCAGTTCCGGGACTAGGAGTCCCCAAGAGACCCAGTACTTC; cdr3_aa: CASSSGTRSPQETQYF
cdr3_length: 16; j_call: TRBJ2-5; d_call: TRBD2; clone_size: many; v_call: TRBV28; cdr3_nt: TGTGCCAGCAGTCCGATTCTCGGGGGGGCTTGGGAGACCCAGTACTTC; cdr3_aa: CASSPILGGAWETQYF
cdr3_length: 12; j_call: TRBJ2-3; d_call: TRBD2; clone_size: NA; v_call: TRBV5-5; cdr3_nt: TGTGCCAGCAGTCTTCGTGGCGGGGGGCAGTATTTT; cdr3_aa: CASSLRGGGQYF
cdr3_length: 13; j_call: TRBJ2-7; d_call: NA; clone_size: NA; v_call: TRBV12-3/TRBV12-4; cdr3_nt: TGTGCCAGCAGGGACCTGGCGGGTAACGAGCAGTACTTC; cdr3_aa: CASRDLAGNEQYF
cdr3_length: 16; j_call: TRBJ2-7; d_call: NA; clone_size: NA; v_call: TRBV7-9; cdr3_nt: TGTGCCAACAGCTACCAAGGGGGGAGCTCCTACAATGAGCAGTACTTC; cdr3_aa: CANSYQGGSSYNEQYF
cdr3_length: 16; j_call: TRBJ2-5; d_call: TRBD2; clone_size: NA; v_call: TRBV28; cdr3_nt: TGTGCCAGCAGTCAGACTAGCGGGGGGGGATGGGAGACCCAGTACTTC; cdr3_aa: CASSQTSGGGWETQYF
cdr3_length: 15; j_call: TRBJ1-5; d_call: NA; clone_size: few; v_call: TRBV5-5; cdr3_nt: TGTGCCAGCAGCTTGGTTGCGGCGGGGGGTCAGCCCCAGCATTTT; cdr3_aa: CASSLVAAGGQPQHF
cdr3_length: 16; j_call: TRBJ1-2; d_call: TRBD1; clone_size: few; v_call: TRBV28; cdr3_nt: TGTGCCAGCAGTTTATCAGGCGGGACAGGGGTCTATGGCTACACCTTC; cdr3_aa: CASSLSGGTGVYGYTF
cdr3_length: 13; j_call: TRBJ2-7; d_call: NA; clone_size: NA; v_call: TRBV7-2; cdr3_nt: TGTGCCAGCAGCCCGGAGGAATCCTACGAGCAGTACTTC; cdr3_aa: CASSPEESYEQYF
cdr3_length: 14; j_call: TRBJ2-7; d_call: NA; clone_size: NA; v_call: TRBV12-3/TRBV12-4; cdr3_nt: TGTGCCAGCAGTGTAGGTCGGGACATGGGCGAGCAGTACTTC; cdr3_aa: CASSVGRDMGEQYF
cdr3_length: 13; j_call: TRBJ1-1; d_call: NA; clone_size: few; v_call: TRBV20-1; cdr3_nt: TGCAGTGCCGCGGGGAACATGAACACTGAAGCTTTCTTT; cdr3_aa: CSAAGNMNTEAFF
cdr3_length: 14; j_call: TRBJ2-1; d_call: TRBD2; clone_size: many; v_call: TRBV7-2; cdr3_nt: TGTGCCAGCAGCCCCGGACTAGCGGGCGCTGAGCAGTTCTTC; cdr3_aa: CASSPGLAGAEQFF
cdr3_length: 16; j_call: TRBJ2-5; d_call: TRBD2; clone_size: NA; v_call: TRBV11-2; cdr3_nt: TGTGCCAGCAGCGGACAGATACAGACTAGCGATGAGACCCAGTACTTC; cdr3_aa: CASSGQIQTSDETQYF
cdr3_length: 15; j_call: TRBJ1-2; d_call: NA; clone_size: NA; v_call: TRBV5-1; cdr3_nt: TGCGCCAGCAGCGTAGGGTGGACAGCTAACTATGGCTACACCTTC; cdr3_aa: CASSVGWTANYGYTF
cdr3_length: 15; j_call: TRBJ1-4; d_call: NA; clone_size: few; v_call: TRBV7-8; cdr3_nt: TGTGCCAGCAGCCCGTCAGTCGGATTGGGTGAAAAACTGTTTTTT; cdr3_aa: CASSPSVGLGEKLFF
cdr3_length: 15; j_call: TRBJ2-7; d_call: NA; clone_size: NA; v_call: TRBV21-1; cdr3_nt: TGTGCCAGCAGCATAAGACAGGGGCCTGCCTACGAGCAGTACTTC; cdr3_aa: CASSIRQGPAYEQYF
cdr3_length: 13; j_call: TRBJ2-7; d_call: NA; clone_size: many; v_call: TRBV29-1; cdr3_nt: TGCAGCGTTGTCCCCTACAGGACGGGGGAGCAGTACTTC; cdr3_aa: CSVVPYRTGEQYF
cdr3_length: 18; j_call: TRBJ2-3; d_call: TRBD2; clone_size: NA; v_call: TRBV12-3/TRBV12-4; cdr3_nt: TGTGCCAGCAGTTCCCATGGTGGGACTAGCGGGAGGAGGTATACGCAGTATTTT; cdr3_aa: CASSSHGGTSGRRYTQYF